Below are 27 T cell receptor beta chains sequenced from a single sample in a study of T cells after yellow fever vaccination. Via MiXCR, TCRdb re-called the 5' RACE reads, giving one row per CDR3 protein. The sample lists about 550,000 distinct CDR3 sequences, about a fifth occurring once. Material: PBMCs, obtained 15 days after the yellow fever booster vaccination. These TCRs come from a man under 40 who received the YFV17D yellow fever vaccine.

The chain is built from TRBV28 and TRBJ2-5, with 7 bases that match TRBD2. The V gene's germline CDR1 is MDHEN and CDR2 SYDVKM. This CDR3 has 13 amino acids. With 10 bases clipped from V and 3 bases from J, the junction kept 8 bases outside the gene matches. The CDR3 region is CATTTSREETQYF. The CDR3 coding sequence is TGTGCCACGACGACTAGCCGGGAAGAGACCCAGTACTTC.

Written as DNA, the CDR3 is TGTGCCAGCAGCTCCTGGACTAGCGGGGACACGCAGTATTTT. Encoded protein: CASSSWTSGDTQYF. The chain recombines TRBV7-2 with TRBJ2-3; 12 bases map to TRBD2. V shed 4 bases and J 9 bases; nucleotides not matched to a gene: 5. The CDR3 covers 14 residues. CDR1 and CDR2 (germline): SGHTA, FQGNSA.

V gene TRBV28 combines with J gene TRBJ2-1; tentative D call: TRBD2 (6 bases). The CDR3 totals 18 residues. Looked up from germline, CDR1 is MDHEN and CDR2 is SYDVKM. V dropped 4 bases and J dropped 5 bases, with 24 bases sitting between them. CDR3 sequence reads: CASSSPTSNWRVHNEQFF. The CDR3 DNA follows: TGTGCCAGCAGTTCCCCCACTAGCAACTGGAGGGTCCACAATGAGCAGTTCTTC.

As DNA, the CDR3 is TGCGCCAGCAGCTTGGAGGGGGTTCTCTCCTACAATGAGCAGTTCTTC. This sequence encodes CASSLEGVLSYNEQFF. The gene calls are TRBV5-1 and TRBJ2-1; maybe TRBD1 (6 bases). V lost 0 bases to trimming and J lost 0 bases, with 10 bases between them. The CDR3 length is 16 residues. The germline V gene has CDR1 SGHRS and CDR2 YFSETQ.

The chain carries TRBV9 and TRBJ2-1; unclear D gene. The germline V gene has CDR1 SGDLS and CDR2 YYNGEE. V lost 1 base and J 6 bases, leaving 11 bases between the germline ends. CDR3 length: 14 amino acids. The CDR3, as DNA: TGTGCCAGCAGCGTAAGCCCAGGCACCAATGAGCAGTTCTTC. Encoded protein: CASSVSPGTNEQFF.

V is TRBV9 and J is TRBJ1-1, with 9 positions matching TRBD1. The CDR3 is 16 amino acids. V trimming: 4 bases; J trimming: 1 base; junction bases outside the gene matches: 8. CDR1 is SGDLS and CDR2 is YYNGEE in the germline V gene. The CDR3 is CASSPRTGAENTEAFF. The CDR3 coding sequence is TGTGCCAGCAGCCCGCGGACAGGGGCCGAGAACACTGAAGCTTTCTTT. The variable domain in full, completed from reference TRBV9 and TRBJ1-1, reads DSGVTQTPKHLITATGQRVTLRCSPRSGDLSVYWYQQSLDQGLQFLIQYYNGEERAKGNILERFSAQQFPDLHSELNLSSLELGDSALYFCASSPRTGAENTEAFFGQGTRLTVV.

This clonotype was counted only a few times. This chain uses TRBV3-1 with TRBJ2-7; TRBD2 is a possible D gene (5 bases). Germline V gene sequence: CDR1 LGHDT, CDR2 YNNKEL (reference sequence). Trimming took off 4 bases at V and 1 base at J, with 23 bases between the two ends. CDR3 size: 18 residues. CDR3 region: CASSPNPPWRGYSYEQYF. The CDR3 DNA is TGTGCCAGCAGCCCCAACCCCCCTTGGCGCGGGTATTCCTACGAGCAGTACTTC.

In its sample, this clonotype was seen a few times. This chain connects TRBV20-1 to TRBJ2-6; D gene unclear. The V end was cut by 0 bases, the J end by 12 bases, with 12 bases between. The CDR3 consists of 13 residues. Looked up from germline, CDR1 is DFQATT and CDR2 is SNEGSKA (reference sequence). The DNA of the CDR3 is TGCAGTGCTAGAGATGGAAACTTCGGCGTCCTGACTTTC. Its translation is CSARDGNFGVLTF.

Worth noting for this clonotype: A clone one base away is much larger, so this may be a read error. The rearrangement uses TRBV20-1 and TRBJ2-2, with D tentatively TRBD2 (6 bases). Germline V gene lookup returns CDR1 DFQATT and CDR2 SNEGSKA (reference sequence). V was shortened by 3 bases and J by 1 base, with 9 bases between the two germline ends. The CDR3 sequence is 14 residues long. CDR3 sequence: CSARSSGNTGELFF. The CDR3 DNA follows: TGCAGTGCTAGGAGTAGCGGGAACACCGGGGAGCTGTTTTTT.

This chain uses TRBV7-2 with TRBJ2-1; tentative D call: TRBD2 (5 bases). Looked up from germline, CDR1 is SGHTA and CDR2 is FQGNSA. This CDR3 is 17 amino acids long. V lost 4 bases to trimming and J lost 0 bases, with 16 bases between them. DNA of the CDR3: TGTGCCAGCAGCTCCGCCCCTCTAGCAAACTCCTACAATGAGCAGTTCTTC. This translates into CASSSAPLANSYNEQFF. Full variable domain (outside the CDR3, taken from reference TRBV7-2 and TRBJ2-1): GAGVSQSPSNKVTEKGKDVELRCDPISGHTALYWYRQSLGQGLEFLIYFQGNSAPDKSGLPSDRFSAERTGGSVSTLTIQRTQQEDSAVYLCASSSAPLANSYNEQFFGPGTRLTVL.

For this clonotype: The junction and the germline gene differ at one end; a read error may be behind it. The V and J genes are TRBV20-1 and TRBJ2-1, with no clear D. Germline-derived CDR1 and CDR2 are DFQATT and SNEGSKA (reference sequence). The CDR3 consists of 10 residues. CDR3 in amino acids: CSARYSEQFF. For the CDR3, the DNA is TGCAGTGCTAGATACAGTGAGCAGTTCTTC.

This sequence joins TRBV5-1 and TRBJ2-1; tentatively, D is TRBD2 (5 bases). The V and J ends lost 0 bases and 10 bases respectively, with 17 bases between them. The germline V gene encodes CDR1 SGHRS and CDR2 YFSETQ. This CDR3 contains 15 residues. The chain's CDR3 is CASSLVWRERGEQFF. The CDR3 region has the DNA TGCGCCAGCAGCTTGGTATGGCGCGAGCGAGGGGAGCAGTTCTTC. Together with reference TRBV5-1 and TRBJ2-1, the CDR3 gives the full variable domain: KAGVTQTPRYLIKTRGQQVTLSCSPISGHRSVSWYQQTPGQGLQFLFEYFSETQRNKGNFPGRFSGRQFSNSRSEMNVSTLELGDSALYLCASSLVWRERGEQFFGPGTRLTVL.

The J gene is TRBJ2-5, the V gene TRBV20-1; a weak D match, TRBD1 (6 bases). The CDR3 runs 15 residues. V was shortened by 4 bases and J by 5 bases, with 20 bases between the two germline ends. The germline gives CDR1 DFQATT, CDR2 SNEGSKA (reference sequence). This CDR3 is CSAMGAQGVVETQYF. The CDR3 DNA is TGCAGTGCTATGGGGGCTCAAGGGGTGGTTGAGACCCAGTACTTC.

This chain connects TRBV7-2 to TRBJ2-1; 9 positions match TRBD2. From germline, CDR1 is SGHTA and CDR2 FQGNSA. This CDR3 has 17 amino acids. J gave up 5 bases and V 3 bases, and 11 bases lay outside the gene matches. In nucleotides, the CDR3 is TGTGCCAGCAGCTTTCATAGCGGGAGACCGTTGGACAATGAGCAGTTCTTC. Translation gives CASSFHSGRPLDNEQFF.

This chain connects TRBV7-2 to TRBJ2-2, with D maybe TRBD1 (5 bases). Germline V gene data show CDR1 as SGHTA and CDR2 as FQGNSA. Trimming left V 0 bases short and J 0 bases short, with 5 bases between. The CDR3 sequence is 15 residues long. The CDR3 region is CASSLADTNTGELFF. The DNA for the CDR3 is TGTGCCAGCAGCTTAGCGGACACGAACACCGGGGAGCTGTTTTTT.

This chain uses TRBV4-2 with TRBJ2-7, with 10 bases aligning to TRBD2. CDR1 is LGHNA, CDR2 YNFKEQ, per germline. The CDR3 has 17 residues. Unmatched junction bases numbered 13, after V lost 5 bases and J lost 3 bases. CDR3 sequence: CASSALTASGRRYEQYF. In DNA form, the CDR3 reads TGTGCCAGCAGCGCCCTCACTGCTAGCGGGAGACGCTACGAGCAGTACTTC.

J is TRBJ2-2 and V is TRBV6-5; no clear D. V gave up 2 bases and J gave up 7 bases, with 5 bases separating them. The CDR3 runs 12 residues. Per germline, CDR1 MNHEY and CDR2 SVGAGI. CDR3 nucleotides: TGTGCCAGCAGTTACGCCGACGGGGAGCTGTTTTTT. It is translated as CASSYADGELFF.

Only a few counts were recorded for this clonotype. The CDR3 DNA reads as TGTGCCAGCAGCCAAGGCAAAGGGTCAGAGACCCAGTACTTC. This sequence encodes CASSQGKGSETQYF. The chain employs TRBV14 and TRBJ2-5; D remains unclear. Trimming shortened V by 1 base and J by 4 bases, and 10 bases separated the two germline ends. CDR3 length equals 14 residues. Per the germline V gene, CDR1 is SGHDN and CDR2 is FVKESK. Full variable domain (rest looked up from reference TRBV14 and TRBJ2-5): EAGVTQFPSHSVIEKGQTVTLRCDPISGHDNLYWYRRVMGKEIKFLLHFVKESKQDESGMPNNRFLAERTGGTYSTLKVQPAELEDSGVYFCASSQGKGSETQYFGPGTRLLVL.

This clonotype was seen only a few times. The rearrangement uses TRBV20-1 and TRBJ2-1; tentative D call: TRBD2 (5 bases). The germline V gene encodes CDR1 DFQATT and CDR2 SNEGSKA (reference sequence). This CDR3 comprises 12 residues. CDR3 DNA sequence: TGCAGCGCCACCACGGGGTGGAATGAGCAGTTCTTC. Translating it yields CSATTGWNEQFF.

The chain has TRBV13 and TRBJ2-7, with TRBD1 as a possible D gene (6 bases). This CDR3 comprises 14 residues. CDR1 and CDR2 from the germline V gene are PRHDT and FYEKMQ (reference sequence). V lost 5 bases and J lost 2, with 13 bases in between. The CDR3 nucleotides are TGTGCCAGCAGCGATTCACGGGACACCTACGAGCAGTACTTC. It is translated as CASSDSRDTYEQYF.

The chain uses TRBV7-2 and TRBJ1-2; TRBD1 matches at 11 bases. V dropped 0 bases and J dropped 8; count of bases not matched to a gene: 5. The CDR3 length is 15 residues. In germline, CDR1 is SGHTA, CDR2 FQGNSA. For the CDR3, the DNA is TGTGCCAGCAGCTTAGCCGGACAGGGGGCGCCCGGCTACACCTTC. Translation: CASSLAGQGAPGYTF.

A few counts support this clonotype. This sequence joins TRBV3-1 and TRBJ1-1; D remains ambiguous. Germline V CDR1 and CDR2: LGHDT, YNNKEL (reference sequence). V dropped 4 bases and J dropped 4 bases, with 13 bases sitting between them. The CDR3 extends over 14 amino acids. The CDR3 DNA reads TGTGCCAGCAGCCGCACATCCGAGGGCACTGAAGCTTTCTTT. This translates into CASSRTSEGTEAFF.

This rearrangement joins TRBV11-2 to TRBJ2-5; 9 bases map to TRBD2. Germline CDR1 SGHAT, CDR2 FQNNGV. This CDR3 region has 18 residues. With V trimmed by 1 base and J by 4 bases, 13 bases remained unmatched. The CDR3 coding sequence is TGTGCCAGCAGCTTAGTACACGGGCTAGCGGGAAAAGGAGAGACCCAGTACTTC. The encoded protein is CASSLVHGLAGKGETQYF.

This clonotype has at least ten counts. CDR3 DNA: TGTGCCAGCAGTTACAGGCAAGGAGAAGCTTTCTTT. Translated: CASSYRQGEAFF. The chain is built from TRBV6-6 and TRBJ1-1; D gene ambiguous. The CDR3 has 12 amino acids. The V and J ends lost 2 bases and 8 bases respectively, with 9 bases between them. Per the germline V gene, CDR1 is MNHNY and CDR2 is SVGAGI (reference sequence).

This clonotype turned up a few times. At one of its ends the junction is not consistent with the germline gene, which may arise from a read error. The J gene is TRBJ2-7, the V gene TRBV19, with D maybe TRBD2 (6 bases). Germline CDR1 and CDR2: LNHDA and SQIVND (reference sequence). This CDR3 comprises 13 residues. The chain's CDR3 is CASSVSSGVDWNF. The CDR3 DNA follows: TGTGCCAGTAGTGTCTCATCGGGGGTGGACTGGAACTTC.

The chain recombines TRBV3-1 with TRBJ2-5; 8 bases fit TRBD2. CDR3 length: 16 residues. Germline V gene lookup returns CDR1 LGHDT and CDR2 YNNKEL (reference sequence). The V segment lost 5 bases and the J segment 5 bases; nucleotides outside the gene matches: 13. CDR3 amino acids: CASSAEGSGGSETQYF. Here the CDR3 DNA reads TGTGCCAGCAGCGCGGAGGGCTCGGGAGGGTCGGAGACCCAGTACTTC.

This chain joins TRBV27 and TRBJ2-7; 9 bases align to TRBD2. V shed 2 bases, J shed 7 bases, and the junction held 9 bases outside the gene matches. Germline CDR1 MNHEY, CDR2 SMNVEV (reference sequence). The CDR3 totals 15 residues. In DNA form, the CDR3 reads TGTGCCAGCAGTTTACGCGGGAGGGCAGACTTGGAGCAGTACTTC. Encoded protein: CASSLRGRADLEQYF.